This T cell receptor (beta chain) emerged from a study of T cell changes during pregnancy in multiple sclerosis. Looked up from germline, CDR1 is MNHNY and CDR2 is SVGAGI (reference sequence). The V and J ends lost 7 bases and 3 bases, in that order; junction bases with no gene match: 9. This CDR3 is 14 amino acids long. Profiling relied on immunoSEQ multiplex PCR, and the TCRdb table lists in-frame clones only, not all of them. The data show around 63,000 clones, with approximately 92% seen just once and roughly 3.2% held by the top ten. This chain links TRBV6-6 with TRBJ2-7, with 7 bases identical to TRBD1. Sequenced here: CD8+ T cells from peripheral blood mononuclear cells, sampled in the third trimester of pregnancy. This TCR was recovered from a female donor in good health, enrolled as a control in a pregnancy study. In nucleotides, the CDR3 is TGTGCCAGCATTCTAGCAGGGGACAGCTACGAGCAGTACTTC. It codes for CASILAGDSYEQYF.